A single sample gave rise to the 30 T cell receptor beta chains below, sequenced in a study of blood T cell repertoires in COVID-19. Using immunoSEQ multiplex PCR, the repertoire was profiled, and TCRdb retains in-frame clones only, with some absent. The sample consists of roughly 150,000 clones, about 86% of them appearing once. The sample taken for sequencing was peripheral blood. These receptors came from a man aged 65 to 79 with active or convalescent COVID-19.

CDR3 sequence reads: CASSPPKRNEQFF. DNA of the CDR3: TGCGCCAGCAGCCCGCCCAAGAGGAATGAGCAGTTCTTC. The V gene is TRBV5-1, the J gene TRBJ2-1, with D hard to call. V lost 4 bases, J lost 7 bases, and 12 bases lay in between. Looked up from germline, CDR1 is SGHRS and CDR2 is YFSETQ. There are 13 residues in the CDR3.

The V call is TRBV7-9, the J call TRBJ1-6, with D uncertain. The CDR3 has 15 amino acids. Trimming pared 4 bases from V and 6 bases from J, leaving 13 bases between. CDR1 and CDR2 from the germline V gene are SEHNR and FQNEAQ (reference sequence). The CDR3 coding sequence is TGTGCCAGCAGCTCGGGGAACGGGCGTAATTCACCCCTCCACTTT. Translated, it gives CASSSGNGRNSPLHF.

V is TRBV19 and J is TRBJ1-5; 7 bases line up with TRBD1. Trimming at V came to 4 bases and at J to 5 bases, leaving 5 bases not matched to a gene. Germline-derived CDR1 and CDR2 are LNHDA and SQIVND (reference sequence). The length of the CDR3 is 14 residues. Written as DNA, the CDR3 is TGTGCCAGTAGTACTCGGACAGGAGATCAGCCCCAGCATTTT. This translates into CASSTRTGDQPQHF.

The chain links TRBV7-6 to TRBJ2-2; D gene ambiguous. The CDR3 spans 16 residues. Trimming removed 3 bases from V and 2 bases from J, with 13 bases in between. CDR1 and CDR2 from the germline V gene are SGHVS and FNYEAQ. CDR3 loop: CASSFNFLLNTGELFF. The CDR3, as DNA: TGTGCCAGCAGCTTTAACTTTCTTCTAAACACCGGGGAGCTGTTTTTT.

The CDR3 nucleotides read TGTGCCAGTAGTGGGCAGGGGGCGCCGAGGGAAAAACTGTTTTTT. This codes for CASSGQGAPREKLFF. The V and J genes are TRBV19 and TRBJ1-4; 8 bases match TRBD1. Germline assignment: CDR1 LNHDA and CDR2 SQIVND (reference sequence). The CDR3 contains 15 residues. Trimming cost V 5 bases and J 8 bases; bases outside gene matches: 10. The whole variable domain, filled in from reference TRBV19 and TRBJ1-4, reads DGGITQSPKYLFRKEGQNVTLSCEQNLNHDAMYWYRQDPGQGLRLIYYSQIVNDFQKGDIAEGYSVSREKKESFPLTVTSAQKNPTAFYLCASSGQGAPREKLFFGSGTQLSVL.

The chain has TRBV29-1 and TRBJ1-1; D gene ambiguous. Germline CDR1 SQVTM, CDR2 ANQGSEA. The V end was cut by 4 bases, the J end by 7 bases, with 4 bases between. This CDR3 contains 9 residues. CDR3 bases: TGCAGCGTTGTCAATGAAGCTTTCTTT. It yields the protein CSVVNEAFF.

CDR3 in DNA: TGTGCCAGCAGCTTAGTACGACAGTTAAACACCGGGGAGCTGTTTTTT. It encodes CASSLVRQLNTGELFF. This rearrangement joins TRBV7-2 to TRBJ2-2; maybe TRBD1 (5 bases). Deletions cut 1 base from V and 2 bases from J, with 11 bases between. Germline loops: CDR1 SGHTA, CDR2 FQGNSA. The CDR3 has 16 amino acids. Looking up the rest from reference TRBV7-2 and TRBJ2-2 gives the full variable domain: GAGVSQSPSNKVTEKGKDVELRCDPISGHTALYWYRQSLGQGLEFLIYFQGNSAPDKSGLPSDRFSAERTGGSVSTLTIQRTQQEDSAVYLCASSLVRQLNTGELFFGEGSRLTVL.

This chain connects TRBV7-3 to TRBJ2-1; maybe TRBD1 (5 bases). V was cut by 5 bases and J by 7 bases, with 12 bases left in between. Germline V gene sequence: CDR1 SGHTA, CDR2 FQGTGA. This CDR3 is built from 13 residues. CDR3 amino acids: CASSPPTVNEQFF. The DNA for the CDR3 is TGTGCCAGCAGCCCCCCGACAGTTAATGAGCAGTTCTTC.

The chain links TRBV27 to TRBJ2-1, with D perhaps TRBD1 (5 bases). This CDR3 is 13 amino acids long. Per the germline V gene, CDR1 is MNHEY and CDR2 is SMNVEV (reference sequence). With 2 bases removed from V and 4 bases from J, the gap between germline ends came to 6 bases. CDR3: CASSLTGYNEQFF. Written as DNA, the CDR3 is TGTGCCAGCAGTTTAACAGGATACAATGAGCAGTTCTTC.

The rearrangement links TRBV18 to TRBJ1-4; D unclear. Trimming took off 4 bases at V and 0 bases at J, with 6 bases between the two ends. CDR3 length: 14 residues. The germline V gene has CDR1 KGHSH and CDR2 LQKENI. The CDR3 region has the DNA TGTGCCAGCTCACGAGACTCAACTAATGAAAAACTGTTTTTT. Translating gives CASSRDSTNEKLFF.

This sequence joins TRBV4-3 and TRBJ1-4; 7 nucleotides align to TRBD1. The CDR3 is 16 residues long. Germline V CDR1 and CDR2: LGHNA, YSLEER. The junction had 8 bases not matched to a gene; V was cut back by 1 base and J by 6 bases. CDR3 bases: TGCGCCAGCAGCCAAGTAGGGGGCGACCGGTATGAAAAACTGTTTTTT. This encodes CASSQVGGDRYEKLFF.

This clone was observed a few times. J is TRBJ2-2 and V is TRBV11-2, with a tentative D call TRBD2 (5 bases). Between the trimmed V and J ends, which lost 4 bases and 3 bases, there was a span of 18 bases. The length of the CDR3 is 17 residues. Per germline, CDR1 SGHAT and CDR2 FQNNGV. CDR3 nucleotides: TGTGCCAGCAGCTCCGACCCGGGCCTGGGAGACACCGGGGAGCTGTTTTTT. This translates into CASSSDPGLGDTGELFF.

V usage is TRBV2 and J usage is TRBJ2-7; D possibly corresponds to TRBD1 (5 bases). V gave up 8 bases and J gave up 3 bases, with 8 bases separating them. CDR1 and CDR2 (germline): SNHLY, FYNNEI. The CDR3 covers 11 residues. The CDR3 DNA reads TGTGCCAGCGGGCAGGGCTACGAGCAGTACTTC. Amino acid sequence: CASGQGYEQYF.

V usage is TRBV18 and J usage is TRBJ1-4; no reliable D call. Looked up from germline, CDR1 is KGHSH and CDR2 is LQKENI. Trimming removed 2 bases at V and 3 bases at J, with 7 bases between. The CDR3 consists of 14 residues. CDR3 loop: CASSPKEANEKLFF. The CDR3 region has the DNA TGTGCCAGCTCACCAAAGGAGGCTAATGAAAAACTGTTTTTT. Full variable domain (remainder filled in from reference TRBV18 and TRBJ1-4): NAGVMQNPRHLVRRRGQEARLRCSPMKGHSHVYWYRQLPEEGLKFMVYLQKENIIDESGMPKERFSAEFPKEGPSILRIQQVVRGDSAAYFCASSPKEANEKLFFGSGTQLSVL.

V is TRBV20-1 and J is TRBJ2-1; maybe TRBD1 (5 bases). The V gene lost 2 bases and the J gene lost 11 bases, with 10 bases spanning the gap. The CDR3 loop spans 11 amino acids. CDR1 DFQATT and CDR2 SNEGSKA come from the germline V gene (reference sequence). The CDR3 region has the DNA TGCAGTGCTAGACAGGGCGAACAGCAGTTCTTC. Translation gives CSARQGEQQFF.

The V gene is TRBV14, the J gene TRBJ2-7, with a possible D match to TRBD1 (5 bases). V gave up 1 base and J gave up 4 bases, with 14 bases separating them. In germline, CDR1 is SGHDN, CDR2 FVKESK. The CDR3 covers 15 residues. The CDR3 protein is CASSQAGWGRYEQYF. CDR3 DNA sequence: TGTGCCAGCAGCCAAGCAGGCTGGGGCCGGTACGAGCAGTACTTC.

This sequence joins TRBV25-1 and TRBJ2-7; D gene unclear. The germline V and J ends were trimmed by 1 base and 0 bases, with 10 bases remaining between them. The CDR3 has 15 residues. Per the germline V gene, CDR1 is MGHDK and CDR2 is SYGVNS. CDR3 sequence reads: CASSESADPSYEQYF. The CDR3 DNA follows: TGTGCCAGCAGTGAATCTGCGGATCCCTCCTACGAGCAGTACTTC.

The chain uses TRBV5-3 and TRBJ2-7; D is possibly TRBD1 (6 bases). TRBV5-3 is known as an ORF, though its function is uncertain. V was cut by 1 base and J by 2 bases, with 10 bases left in between. The CDR3 extends over 14 amino acids. This chain's CDR3 is CARSLWKGAYEQYF. The CDR3 nucleotides read TGTGCCAGAAGCTTGTGGAAGGGGGCCTACGAGCAGTACTTC.

The V and J genes are TRBV6-5 and TRBJ2-7; D might be TRBD1 (6 bases). There are 14 residues in the CDR3. Germline loops: CDR1 MNHEY, CDR2 SVGAGI. The V end lost 4 bases, the J end lost 2 bases, and 12 bases lay between the germline ends. For the CDR3, the DNA is TGTGCCAGCAGTTCCGGGACACATCCCTACGAGCAGTACTTC. It translates to CASSSGTHPYEQYF.

This sequence joins TRBV5-1 and TRBJ1-1; 7 nucleotides align to TRBD1. J was trimmed by 11 bases and V by 0 bases; bases with no gene match: 10. CDR1 SGHRS and CDR2 YFSETQ come from the germline V gene. The CDR3 length is 14 residues. The CDR3 sequence: CASSLVTGVPKAFF. The DNA of the CDR3 is TGCGCCAGCAGCTTGGTCACAGGGGTTCCCAAGGCTTTCTTT. Drawing the rest from reference TRBV5-1 and TRBJ1-1, the complete variable domain is KAGVTQTPRYLIKTRGQQVTLSCSPISGHRSVSWYQQTPGQGLQFLFEYFSETQRNKGNFPGRFSGRQFSNSRSEMNVSTLELGDSALYLCASSLVTGVPKAFFGQGTRLTVV.

The sample holds one count of this clone. The chain carries TRBV7-2 and TRBJ1-5; D not resolved. From germline, CDR1 is SGHTA and CDR2 FQGNSA. This CDR3 comprises 14 residues. Deletions cut 8 bases from V and 5 bases from J, with 16 bases between. The CDR3 bases are TGTGCCAGCCATTCCTCAGAGGGATATCAGCCCCAGCATTTT. As protein: CASHSSEGYQPQHF.

The table lists this clone with a few counts. The chain couples TRBV6-5 to TRBJ2-7; tentatively, D is TRBD1 (6 bases). The CDR3 totals 14 residues. The germline V gene encodes CDR1 MNHEY and CDR2 SVGAGI. Trimming shortened V by 2 bases and J by 2 bases, and 10 bases separated the two germline ends. The CDR3 spells CASSYNRETYEQYF. The CDR3 DNA sequence: TGTGCCAGCAGTTACAACAGGGAAACCTACGAGCAGTACTTC.

The chain has TRBV30 and TRBJ1-1; 8 bases match TRBD1. Germline values: CDR1 GTSNPN, CDR2 SVGIG (reference sequence). This CDR3 is built from 13 residues. V was clipped by 3 bases and J by 3 bases; unmatched bases: 3. The CDR3 sequence is CAWRGDRYTEAFF. CDR3 nucleotides: TGTGCCTGGAGGGGGGACAGGTACACTGAAGCTTTCTTT.

V usage is TRBV5-3 and J usage is TRBJ1-2, with no clear D. TRBV5-3 is reported as an ORF; its role is uncertain. Between the trimmed V and J ends, which lost 4 bases and 4 bases, there was a span of 17 bases. The CDR3 is 15 amino acids. The CDR3 DNA reads as TGTGCCAGAAGCCCCAAAGGCGGGGAGGGCTATGGCTACACCTTC. As protein: CARSPKGGEGYGYTF.

The J gene is TRBJ1-1, the V gene TRBV3-1 (or the pseudogene TRBV3-2); D gene unclear. The CDR3 spans 13 residues. V was cut by 4 bases and J by 0 bases, with 6 bases left in between. Germline CDR1 LGHDT, CDR2 YNNKEL (reference sequence). The CDR3 region is CASSRILNTEAFF. In DNA form, the CDR3 reads TGTGCCAGCAGCCGTATCTTGAACACTGAAGCTTTCTTT.

The chain is built from TRBV6-1 and TRBJ2-7; tentative D call: TRBD1 (5 bases). Germline lookup yields CDR1 MNHNS and CDR2 SASEGT. The CDR3 runs to 12 residues. V lost 2 bases to trimming and J lost 9 bases, with 11 bases between them. CDR3 loop: CASSERGIRQYF. As DNA, the CDR3 is TGTGCCAGCAGTGAAAGGGGTATCAGGCAGTACTTC.

The gene calls are TRBV18 and TRBJ2-7, with no clear D. The CDR3 has 14 residues. Trimming removed 3 bases at V and 2 bases at J, with 11 bases between. Germline assignment: CDR1 KGHSH and CDR2 LQKENI. The CDR3 bases are TGTGCCAGCTCACCCCAACAAAACGCCTACGAGCAGTACTTC. Its translation: CASSPQQNAYEQYF.

The chain links TRBV7-3 to TRBJ2-1; 9 nucleotides align to TRBD2. Germline V gene data show CDR1 as SGHTA and CDR2 as FQGTGA. The length of the CDR3 is 15 residues. With V trimmed by 6 bases and J by 6 bases, 9 bases remained unmatched. The CDR3 coding sequence is TGTGCCAGCAGACTATCTAGCGGGAATATCAATGAGCAGTTCTTC. This translates into CASRLSSGNINEQFF.

This chain joins TRBV6-5 and TRBJ2-7; TRBD2 matches at 9 bases. The J segment lost 4 bases and the V segment lost 2 bases, leaving 9 bases of the junction unmatched. Germline CDR1 and CDR2: MNHEY and SVGAGI. The CDR3 is made up of 16 amino acids. The CDR3 here is CASSYSRISGGYEQYF. Written as DNA, the CDR3 is TGTGCCAGCAGTTACAGTCGGATAAGCGGGGGGTACGAGCAGTACTTC.

The J gene is TRBJ1-4, the V gene TRBV7-8, with 7 nucleotides matching TRBD1. J was trimmed by 8 bases and V by 5 bases; bases with no gene match: 11. This CDR3 comprises 15 residues. Germline CDR1 reads SGHVS; CDR2 reads FQNEAQ. The CDR3 nucleotides read TGTGCCAGCAGCAAACAGGGGATGGGTAGGGAAAAACTGTTTTTT. It specifies CASSKQGMGREKLFF.